The 6 T cell receptor beta chains reported below all come from one sample, sequenced in a study of tissue T cells after allogeneic stem cell transplantation. TCRdb's table, derived via immunoSEQ multiplex PCR, lists solely in-frame clones and lacks some. Of some 6,100 clones in the sample, 40% to 55% are singletons; the top ten hold approximately 37%. Regarding time point: mouse harvest day 14 after allogeneic transplant. Mouse grafts combined 10^7 T-cell-depleted bone marrow cells with 10^6 splenic CD5+ T cells. Source material: gut tissue. The receptors were sampled from a female BALB/c mouse given C57BL/6 T cells with graft-versus-host disease after an allogeneic hematopoietic cell transplant.

Concerning this clone itself: These gene names are mouse names. The read finishes 1 residue shy of the CDR3 end, and the germline J gene is used to complete it. V usage is TRBV23 and J usage is TRBJ2-3; the table calls TRBD1, which could not be checked here. The CDR3 length is 15 residues. Looked up from germline, CDR1 is KGHTA and CDR2 is FQNQQP. CDR3 bases read: TGCTCCAGCAGTCAAAACAGGGGGCGCGCAGAAACGCTGTAT. Residues: CSSSQNRGRAETLY. The CDR3 as a whole reads CSSSQNRGRAETLYF.

As regards this clone: Germline and genes here are mouse. The CDR3: CASSEPGTGSSDYTF. CDR3 bases read: TGTGCCAGCAGTGAACCCGGGACAGGGAGCTCCGACTACACC. The chain links TRBV13-3 to TRBJ1-2; 9 bases line up with TRBD1. The read ends 1 residue before the CDR3 terminus; that terminus is restored from the germline J gene. Germline values: CDR1 NNHDY, CDR2 SYVADS. The junction had 6 bases not matched to a gene; V was cut back by 2 bases and J by 4 bases. This CDR3 has 15 amino acids.

A remark on this clone: Gene and germline names: mouse. From the germline J gene comes the end of the CDR3, since the read stops 1 residue before it. This chain links TRBV26 with TRBJ1-1, with D possibly being TRBD1 (6 bases). The germline gives CDR1 KGHPV, CDR2 FQNQEV (reference sequence). The CDR3 is 13 residues long. V was trimmed by 3 bases and J by 1 base, leaving 6 bases between them. The CDR3 is CASSLRGNTEVFF. Partial CDR3 DNA: TGTGCCAGCAGTCTCAGGGGAAACACAGAAGTCTTC. The full variable domain, in which reference TRBV26 and TRBJ1-1 provide the parts outside the CDR3, is NSKVIQTPRYLVKGQGQKAKMRCIPEKGHPVVFWYQQNKNNEFKFLINFQNQEVLQQIDMTEKRFSAECPSNSPCSLEIQSSEAGDSALYLCASSLRGNTEVFFGKGTRLTVV.

On this clone: Mouse gene names and germline throughout. The read finishes 1 residue shy of the CDR3 end, and the germline J gene is used to complete it. V usage is TRBV15 and J usage is TRBJ2-2; 11 bases fit TRBD2. CDR1 is SGHND and CDR2 is FRSKSL in the germline V gene. The CDR3 is made up of 16 amino acids. Losses at the gene ends were 6 bases for V and 2 bases for J; bases not matched to a gene: 5. CDR3 sequence reads: CASRNWGGANTGQLYF. CDR3 DNA, as far as it was read: TGTGCCAGCAGGAACTGGGGGGGCGCGAACACCGGGCAGCTCTAC.

In its sample, this clone was seen a few times. Gene and germline names: mouse. The CDR3 is cut off 1 residue early in the read; its end comes from the germline J gene. This chain joins TRBV3 and TRBJ2-1, with a weak D call TRBD2 (5 bases). V was trimmed by 4 bases and J by 4 bases, leaving 14 bases between them. CDR1 and CDR2 (germline): SNHLY, FYNGKV (reference sequence). This CDR3 has 15 residues. CDR3 DNA (partial): TGTGCCAGCAGCTCTCCTGTGGACTCTTATGCTGAGCAGTTC. Translated: CASSSPVDSYAEQF. The complete CDR3 protein is CASSSPVDSYAEQFF.

Regarding this clone: Gene names are the mouse ones. The read comes to an end 1 residue before the CDR3 does, leaving the germline J gene to fill in the end. The rearrangement uses TRBV26 and TRBJ2-7; 8 positions agree with TRBD1. CDR1 is KGHPV and CDR2 is FQNQEV in the germline V gene (reference sequence). The CDR3 is made up of 16 amino acids. V lost 2 bases and J lost 0; bases outside the gene matches: 6. The CDR3 here is CASSLATGASSYEQYF. The part of the CDR3 DNA that was read is TGTGCCAGCAGTCTGGCGACAGGGGCCAGCTCCTATGAACAGTAC.